This T cell receptor beta chain was captured by sequencing in a study of blood T cell repertoires in COVID-19. Study background: Recovered participants had two consecutive negative NP/OP PCR tests, healthcare professional clearance, or symptom resolution.

V gave up 6 bases and J gave up 1 base, with 18 bases separating them. Germline CDR1 reads MNHEY; CDR2 reads SMNVEV (reference sequence). The CDR3 totals 16 residues. Participants, 18 to 89 years old, spanned fewer than 25 US areas. Participants' own reports of clinical history determined their cohort assignment. The protocol was immunoSEQ multiplex PCR, while the TCRdb copy is restricted to in-frame clones and leaves out a portion. The sample contains around 190,000 clones, 86% of which appear only once. The sequence was obtained from a woman aged 40 to 49 in a cohort exposed to, infected with or recovered from COVID-19 (not recorded which). This chain links TRBV27 with TRBJ1-2, with a weak D call TRBD1 (6 bases). Sequencing was carried out using PBMCs or T cells enriched from blood (not recorded which). The CDR3 region is CASSPRGQRFNYGYTF. The CDR3 bases are TGTGCCAGCAGCCCCCGAGGACAGCGGTTTAACTATGGCTACACCTTC.